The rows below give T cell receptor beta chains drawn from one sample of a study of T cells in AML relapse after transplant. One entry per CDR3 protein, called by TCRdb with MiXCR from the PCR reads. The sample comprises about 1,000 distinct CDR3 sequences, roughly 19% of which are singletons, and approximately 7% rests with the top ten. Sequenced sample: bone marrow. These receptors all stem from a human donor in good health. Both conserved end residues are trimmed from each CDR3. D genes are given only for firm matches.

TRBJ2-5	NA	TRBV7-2	ASTRGADNQETQY
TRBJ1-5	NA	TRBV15	ATSRDPGGNQPQH
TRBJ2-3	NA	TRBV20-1	SARLDTQY
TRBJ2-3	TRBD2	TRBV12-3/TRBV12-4	ASSLAGLAGIGGDTQY
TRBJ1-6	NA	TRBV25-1	ASSAGGISPLH
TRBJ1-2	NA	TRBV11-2	ASSLDRVSGYGYT
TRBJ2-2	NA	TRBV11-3	ASSLGEISRELF
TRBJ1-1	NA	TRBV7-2	ASSLGPIYSGAAEAF
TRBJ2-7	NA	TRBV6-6	ASSYSNEQY
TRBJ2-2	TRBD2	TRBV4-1	ASSQEGLAGTGELF
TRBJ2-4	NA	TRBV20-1	SAEGGRGEGIQY
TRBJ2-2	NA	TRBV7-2	ASSLVGPNTGELF
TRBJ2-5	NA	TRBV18	ASSPTGGETQY
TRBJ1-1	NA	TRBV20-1	SADNQATNTEAF
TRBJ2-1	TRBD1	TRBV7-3	ASSPGTGKRNEQF
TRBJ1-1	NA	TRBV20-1	SARDGGGAMNTEAF
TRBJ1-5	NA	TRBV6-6	ASSSGERSNQPQH
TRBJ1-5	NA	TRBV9	ASAENSNQPQH
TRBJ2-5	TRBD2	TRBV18	ASSPTLAGVRETQY
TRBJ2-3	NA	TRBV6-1	ASSEALGPGADTQY
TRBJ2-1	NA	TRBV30	AWSVGLVSSYNEQF
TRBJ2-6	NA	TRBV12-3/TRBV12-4	ASRSGANVLT